The rows below give T cell receptor beta chains drawn from one sample of a study of neurological immune-mediated disorders. One entry per CDR3 protein results from TCRdb running MiXCR on the 5' RACE reads. The sample holds tens of thousands of distinct CDR3 sequences, over 3% seen once. Sequencing used PBMCs. Receptors were obtained from a woman aged 25 to 39 with multiple sclerosis. The conserved cysteine and the conserved F or W are not part of the CDR3 here. Each record gives: clone size, D gene, V gene, J gene, CDR3 protein. The D gene is left open where the match is weak. Size tells how often a clone was seen (once, few, many) or the class of an expanded clone, and some rows leave it out.

size: .; D: TRBD1; V: TRBV18; J: TRBJ2-7; CDR3: ASSPPGQGAGEQY
size: many; D: .; V: TRBV23-1; J: TRBJ1-2; CDR3: ASSQWFRGNYGYT
size: many; D: .; V: TRBV20-1; J: TRBJ2-2; CDR3: SARAAANTGELF
size: hyperexpanded; D: .; V: TRBV27; J: TRBJ2-1; CDR3: ASSLGRNEQF
size: many; D: TRBD1; V: TRBV6-5; J: TRBJ2-7; CDR3: ASSYYTGTGVYEQY
size: medium-sized; D: .; V: TRBV5-6; J: TRBJ2-1; CDR3: ASSRDIYNEQF
size: many; D: TRBD1; V: TRBV5-1; J: TRBJ2-2; CDR3: ASNTDRAGTGELF
size: many; D: .; V: TRBV20-1; J: TRBJ2-3; CDR3: SAIARGLVRDTQY
size: many; D: TRBD1; V: TRBV20-1; J: TRBJ2-7; CDR3: SASGTGLGEQY
size: many; D: TRBD1; V: TRBV20-1; J: TRBJ2-7; CDR3: SARGDRSKQY
size: many; D: .; V: TRBV6-2/TRBV6-3; J: TRBJ1-6; CDR3: ASSPGRPQAPLN
size: .; D: TRBD1; V: TRBV5-1; J: TRBJ2-3; CDR3: ASSLGLATGTDTQY
size: many; D: .; V: TRBV7-9; J: TRBJ2-7; CDR3: ASSLTGGYEQY
size: many; D: .; V: TRBV29-1; J: TRBJ1-2; CDR3: SVDGFESYT